This T cell receptor (beta chain) was documented in a study of cytomegalovirus exposure and HLA in healthy donors. The CDR3 spans 18 residues. The J segment lost 0 bases and the V segment lost 5 bases, leaving 10 bases of the junction unmatched. Germline values: CDR1 SGHTA, CDR2 FQGTGA. This clone showed up just a few times. Its antigen remains unknown. The primer mix had 60 Vbeta and 13 Jbeta primers. In the original workflow: Counted up in a later analysis, unique TCR beta chains came to about 80 million, with around 10 million shared. Profiling relied on immunoSEQ multiplex PCR, and the TCRdb table lists in-frame clones only, not all of them. V, J and clone size reflect that table, while D and trimming were determined from the DNA. There are approximately 90,000 clones in the sample; 85% occur only once, and over 7% lies in the top ten. Study observations and caveats: Upon later analysis, TCR association rates were observed to vary by HLA locus, being highest for DRB1 and lowest for HLA-C.

The source material was PBMCs. The receptor was isolated from a middle-aged man in good health and CMV-seropositive. This chain links TRBV7-3 with TRBJ2-6, with 7 positions matching TRBD2. The CDR3 region has the DNA TGTGCCAGCAGCCCCCGTCAGCGGGAATACTCTGGGGCCAACGTCCTGACTTTC. The encoded protein is CASSPRQREYSGANVLTF.